This T cell receptor (beta chain) is from a study of cytomegalovirus exposure and HLA in healthy donors. This CDR3 region has 15 residues. The germline V gene has CDR1 SGDLS and CDR2 YYNGEE. With 0 bases clipped from V and 5 bases from J, the junction kept 3 bases outside the gene matches. Findings and caveats of the study: When analyzed later, the rates of TCR association showed variation by HLA locus, with DRB1 the most and HLA-C the fewest. A later analysis linked a missense variant in DCLRE1C to the trimming of TCR beta V and J genes.

For this clone: Antigen unknown.

Both 60 Vbeta primers and 13 Jbeta primers went into the PCR. Here immunoSEQ multiplex PCR was the method, and the copy in TCRdb shows in-frame clones only, minus some. The sample yields about 120,000 clones, 70% to 85% seen once. This clonotype originated in a man aged 50 to 59 in good health and CMV-seropositive. The J gene is TRBJ2-7, the V gene TRBV9, with 12 bases that match TRBD2. Input material: PBMCs. CDR3 sequence reads: CASSVGLAGVDEQYF. The CDR3 DNA follows: TGTGCCAGCAGCGTAGGACTAGCGGGAGTCGACGAGCAGTACTTC.